This TCR beta chain was captured in a study of blood T cell repertoires in COVID-19. Repertoires were generated with immunoSEQ multiplex PCR, while TCRdb's copy carries only in-frame clones and drops some. The sample records over 75,000 clones, approximately 86% being singletons. Trimming shortened V by 5 bases and J by 0 bases, and 17 bases separated the two germline ends. This CDR3 is built from 17 residues. Germline CDR1 reads SGHTA; CDR2 reads FQGTGA. The chain uses TRBV7-3 and TRBJ2-1, with unresolved D. The clonotype was recovered from a man aged 50 or older with COVID-19, enrolled during active disease. Sequenced input: peripheral blood. The CDR3 nucleotides read TGTGCCAGCAGCCCAAACAGCTTGATGAGCTCCTACAATGAGCAGTTCTTC. Translating it yields CASSPNSLMSSYNEQFF.